The rows below give T cell receptor beta chains drawn from one sample of a study of STAT3 mutations in large granular lymphocyte leukemia. The protocol was immunoSEQ multiplex PCR, while the TCRdb copy is restricted to in-frame clones and leaves out a portion. Of roughly 2,600 clones in the sample, around 89% were seen once. Input material: peripheral blood mononuclear cells. The receptors originated from a woman between 65 and 79 years old with T-cell large granular lymphocyte leukemia. Some clones in this sample may be carry-over from other donors' samples. CDR3s include the opening cysteine and the closing phenylalanine or tryptophan. The order of the fields is V gene, clone size, J gene, D gene, CDR3 protein, CDR3 DNA. D genes are given only for firm matches. Clone size, where shown, is once, few, many, or a class for clones that have expanded.

V: TRBV7-8
size: few
J: TRBJ2-3
D: .
CDR3: CASSWTVSTDTQYF
DNA: TGTGCCAGCAGCTGGACAGTTAGCACAGATACGCAGTATTTT

V: TRBV5-4
size: .
J: TRBJ1-2
D: .
CDR3: CASSLGGGAGNGYTF
DNA: TGTGCCAGCAGCTTGGGGGGAGGGGCAGGGAATGGCTACACCTTC

V: TRBV19
size: .
J: TRBJ2-1
D: .
CDR3: CASRGYNEQFF
DNA: TGTGCCAGTAGAGGGTACAATGAGCAGTTCTTC

V: TRBV29-1
size: .
J: TRBJ2-1
D: .
CDR3: CSVEEAGQRQTLFF
DNA: TGCAGCGTTGAAGAGGCTGGGCAAAGGCAGACTCTGTTCTTC

V: TRBV27
size: .
J: TRBJ2-7
D: TRBD2
CDR3: CASSFLSSGGSYEQYF
DNA: TGTGCCAGCAGTTTCCTCTCTAGCGGGGGGTCCTACGAGCAGTACTTC

V: TRBV18
size: .
J: TRBJ1-2
D: .
CDR3: CASSADNYGYTF
DNA: TGTGCCAGCTCAGCCGATAACTATGGCTACACCTTC

V: TRBV7-8
size: few
J: TRBJ2-7
D: .
CDR3: CASSLGSGYSYEQYF
DNA: TGTGCCAGCAGCTTAGGTTCGGGCTACTCCTACGAGCAGTACTTC

V: TRBV19
size: .
J: TRBJ1-6
D: TRBD1
CDR3: CASRSPGQGPPLHF
DNA: TGTGCCAGTAGGAGTCCGGGACAGGGACCTCCCCTCCACTTT

V: TRBV2
size: .
J: TRBJ1-6
D: .
CDR3: CASLGTSNSPLHF
DNA: TGTGCCAGCCTAGGCACATCGAATTCACCCCTCCACTTT

V: TRBV13
size: few
J: TRBJ2-7
D: TRBD1
CDR3: CASSLGDRDREQYF
DNA: TGTGCCAGCAGCTTAGGGGACAGGGACCGCGAGCAGTACTTC

V: TRBV7-2
size: .
J: TRBJ2-7
D: .
CDR3: CASSSTASYEQYF
DNA: TGTGCCAGCAGTTCTACAGCCTCCTACGAGCAGTACTTC

V: TRBV27
size: .
J: TRBJ2-2
D: .
CDR3: CASSLARGIGELFF
DNA: TGTGCCAGCAGTTTAGCACGAGGAATCGGGGAGCTGTTTTTT